The 23 T cell receptor beta chains below all came from one sample that was sequenced in a study of shared clonotypes between healthy human individuals. This table comes from immunoSEQ multiplex PCR, and its TCRdb copy is limited to in-frame clones, with some not included. The data show millions of clones, 85% to 95% seen once. Naive CD8 populations comprised CD45RO-negative cells positively selected for CCR7, excluding terminally differentiated effector memory CD45RA+ cells. Specimen: naive CD8+ T cells sorted from blood. The receptors originated from a man aged 18 to 35 in good health.

The chain combines TRBV4-3 with TRBJ2-1; the D gene could be TRBD1 or TRBD2 (6 bases each). The V gene's germline CDR1 is LGHNA and CDR2 YSLEER. The CDR3 totals 14 residues. V lost 0 bases to trimming and J lost 7 bases, with 10 bases between them. For the CDR3, the DNA is TGCGCCAGCAGCCAAGATGGGGGGCTAAATGAGCAGTTCTTC. It encodes CASSQDGGLNEQFF.

The CDR3 reads CASSFGGMNTEAFF. In DNA form, the CDR3 reads TGTGCCAGCAGCTTCGGGGGCATGAACACTGAAGCTTTCTTT. The chain uses TRBV11-2 and TRBJ1-1; possible D gene TRBD1, 6 bases. Looked up from germline, CDR1 is SGHAT and CDR2 is FQNNGV. The CDR3 is made up of 14 amino acids. V was trimmed by 3 bases and J by 0 bases, leaving 8 bases between them.

This clone was picked up a small number of times. Other DNA sequences from this sample encode an identical CDR3 as well. The J gene is TRBJ2-7, the V gene TRBV5-6, with 10 bases aligning to TRBD1. V shed 3 bases and J 0 bases; nucleotides not matched to a gene: 0. Germline values: CDR1 SGHDT, CDR2 YYEEEE. CDR3 length: 14 amino acids. In nucleotides, the CDR3 is TGTGCCAGCAGCTGGGACAGGGGCTCCTACGAGCAGTACTTC. Translating gives CASSWDRGSYEQYF. Filled out from reference TRBV5-6 and TRBJ2-7, the complete variable domain reads DAGVTQSPTHLIKTRGQQVTLRCSPKSGHDTVSWYQQALGQGPQFIFQYYEEEERQRGNFPDRFSGHQFPNYSSELNVNALLLGDSALYLCASSWDRGSYEQYFGPGTRLTVT.

Comment on this clone: The sample holds other DNA sequences that translate to the same CDR3. The rearrangement uses TRBV9 and TRBJ2-1; weak D call: TRBD1 (5 bases). CDR1 is SGDLS, CDR2 YYNGEE, per germline. The CDR3 runs to 11 residues. The V end was cut by 3 bases, the J end by 10 bases, with 8 bases between. CDR3 loop: CASSASGEQFF. In nucleotides, the CDR3 is TGTGCCAGCAGCGCCTCAGGGGAGCAGTTCTTC.

The chain recombines TRBV4-1 with TRBJ1-1, with D perhaps matching TRBD1 (5 bases). Trimming took 2 bases from V and 8 from J, leaving 21 bases between them. Germline V lookup: CDR1 MGHRA, CDR2 YSYEKL. The CDR3 totals 16 residues. CDR3 in amino acids: CASSQQGWEGTLEAFF. The CDR3 region has the DNA TGCGCCAGCAGCCAACAGGGTTGGGAGGGCACCCTAGAAGCTTTCTTT.

This chain links TRBV4-3 with TRBJ2-2, with 12 nucleotides matching TRBD2. J was trimmed by 6 bases and V by 0 bases; bases with no gene match: 2. This CDR3 comprises 16 residues. Per the germline V gene, CDR1 is LGHNA and CDR2 is YSLEER. The CDR3 region has the DNA TGCGCCAGCAGCCAAGAGACTAGCGGGAGACCCGGGGAGCTGTTTTTT. Amino acids: CASSQETSGRPGELFF.

The J gene is TRBJ2-2, the V gene TRBV7-8, with 10 bases aligning to TRBD2. J was trimmed by 4 bases and V by 2 bases; bases with no gene match: 7. CDR3 length: 17 amino acids. Looked up from germline, CDR1 is SGHVS and CDR2 is FQNEAQ. In DNA form, the CDR3 reads TGTGCCAGCAGCTTATTGCTAGCGGGGGAGCGCACCGGGGAGCTGTTTTTT. Encoded protein: CASSLLLAGERTGELFF.

The chain employs TRBV6-5 and TRBJ1-5; D is perhaps TRBD1 (5 bases). The CDR3 runs 14 residues. V was trimmed by 6 bases and J by 6 bases, leaving 15 bases between them. Germline CDR1 and CDR2: MNHEY and SVGAGI. CDR3 amino acids: CASSPGEGTQPQHF. CDR3 in DNA: TGTGCCAGCAGCCCCGGGGAGGGGACTCAGCCCCAGCATTTT.

The chain uses TRBV10-3 and TRBJ2-7; perhaps TRBD1 as D (6 bases). V lost 3 bases, J lost 5 bases, and 14 bases lay in between. The CDR3 has 14 amino acids. The germline CDR1 and CDR2 sequences are ENHRY and SYGVKD. The CDR3 loop is CAISETGKSNEQYF. CDR3 coding DNA: TGTGCCATCAGTGAAACAGGGAAATCGAACGAGCAGTACTTC.

The rearrangement links TRBV29-1 to TRBJ2-7, with D tentatively TRBD1 or TRBD2 (5 bases each). The V gene lost 2 bases and the J gene lost 0 bases, with 14 bases spanning the gap. Germline V gene data show CDR1 as SQVTM and CDR2 as ANQGSEA. The CDR3 spans 15 residues. The CDR3 here is CSVELTPGTSYEQYF. In DNA, the CDR3 is TGCAGCGTTGAACTGACCCCAGGGACCTCCTACGAGCAGTACTTC.

The chain couples TRBV6-6 to TRBJ2-1; D is undetermined. CDR3 length: 14 amino acids. The V end lost 6 bases, the J end lost 5 bases, and 14 bases lay between the germline ends. Germline V gives CDR1 MNHNY, CDR2 SVGAGI (reference sequence). DNA for the CDR3: TGTGCCAGCAGCGAGACTTACCTCAACAATGAGCAGTTCTTC. Protein product: CASSETYLNNEQFF.

This chain uses TRBV4-3 with TRBJ2-7; 11 bases line up with TRBD1. The CDR3 totals 17 residues. Germline V CDR1 and CDR2: LGHNA, YSLEER. V lost 0 bases to trimming and J lost 5 bases; unmatched junction nucleotides: 9. CDR3 DNA sequence: TGCGCCAGCAGCCAAGATGGGCCGGGGACAGGGGGAAACGAGCAGTACTTC. Its translation: CASSQDGPGTGGNEQYF.

On this clone: In the same sample, other DNA sequences code for this CDR3. The chain couples TRBV5-1 to TRBJ2-7; tentatively, D is TRBD2 (5 bases). In germline, CDR1 is SGHRS, CDR2 YFSETQ. Between the trimmed V and J ends, which lost 0 bases and 4 bases, there was a span of 5 bases. The CDR3 has 12 residues. CDR3 coding DNA: TGCGCCAGCAGCTTGGGGACTTACGAGCAGTACTTC. Residues: CASSLGTYEQYF.

The table lists this clone with a count of one. The rearrangement uses TRBV7-8 and TRBJ2-3; 14 positions match TRBD2. The CDR3 sequence is 19 residues long. The J segment lost 3 bases and the V segment lost 5 bases, leaving 13 bases of the junction unmatched. The V gene's germline CDR1 is SGHVS and CDR2 FQNEAQ. The CDR3 nucleotides read TGTGCCAGCAGCCCTCGACTAGCGGGGGGGCATTTAGGGACAGATACGCAGTATTTT. This gives the protein CASSPRLAGGHLGTDTQYF.

With regard to this clone: Within the sample, other DNA sequences also encode this same CDR3. This sequence joins TRBV7-9 and TRBJ2-7, with a weak D call TRBD1 (6 bases). V was shortened by 5 bases and J by 2 bases, with 13 bases between the two germline ends. This CDR3 comprises 14 residues. Germline CDR1 is SEHNR and CDR2 is FQNEAQ (reference sequence). CDR3 sequence: CASSPPGQTYEQYF. Here the CDR3 DNA reads TGTGCCAGCAGCCCCCCCGGACAGACCTACGAGCAGTACTTC.

V gene TRBV28 combines with J gene TRBJ2-4; D might be TRBD2 (5 bases). Between the trimmed V and J ends, which lost 5 bases and 0 bases, there was a span of 14 bases. The CDR3 totals 16 residues. Germline values: CDR1 MDHEN, CDR2 SYDVKM. The CDR3 loop is CASSVLATLAKNIQYF. In nucleotides, the CDR3 is TGTGCCAGCAGTGTATTAGCGACTCTAGCCAAAAACATTCAGTACTTC.

This chain uses TRBV4-2 with TRBJ1-6; D uncertain. The CDR3 sequence is 12 residues long. Germline V gene lookup returns CDR1 LGHNA and CDR2 YNFKEQ. Trimming took 0 bases from V and 10 from J, leaving 4 bases between them. Here the CDR3 DNA reads TGTGCCAGCAGCCAAGATCAGTCACCCCTCCACTTT. This sequence encodes CASSQDQSPLHF.

V gene TRBV4-1 combines with J gene TRBJ2-3; 11 nucleotides match TRBD2. Germline assignment: CDR1 MGHRA and CDR2 YSYEKL. V lost 4 bases and J lost 4; bases outside the gene matches: 7. This CDR3 has 16 amino acids. DNA for the CDR3: TGCGCCAGCAGCCTTCTAGCGGGGGGAGGGCCAGATACGCAGTATTTT. It encodes CASSLLAGGGPDTQYF.

The CDR3 region is CASSPSTGYEQYF. Written as DNA, the CDR3 is TGTGCCAGCAGCCCGTCGACAGGCTACGAGCAGTACTTC. The chain has TRBV7-8 and TRBJ2-7; tentatively, D is TRBD1 (6 bases). Deletions cut 5 bases from V and 3 bases from J, with 11 bases between. Germline V CDR1 and CDR2: SGHVS, FQNEAQ. This CDR3 region has 13 residues. Complete variable domain (other parts from reference TRBV7-8 and TRBJ2-7): GAGVSQSPRYKVAKRGQDVALRCDPISGHVSLFWYQQALGQGPEFLTYFQNEAQLDKSGLPSDRFFAERPEGSVSTLKIQRTQQEDSAVYLCASSPSTGYEQYFGPGTRLTVT.

The V and J genes are TRBV7-6 and TRBJ2-7; no definite D call. V lost 1 base and J 2 bases, leaving 12 bases between the germline ends. Germline CDR1 SGHVS, CDR2 FNYEAQ. CDR3 size: 15 residues. The CDR3: CASSLVVERTYEQYF. CDR3 in DNA: TGTGCCAGCAGCTTAGTAGTTGAACGTACCTACGAGCAGTACTTC. The full variable domain, rest sourced from reference TRBV7-6 and TRBJ2-7, is GAGVSQSPRYKVTKRGQDVALRCDPISGHVSLYWYRQALGQGPEFLTYFNYEAQQDKSGLPNDRFSAERPEGSISTLTIQRTEQRDSAMYRCASSLVVERTYEQYFGPGTRLTVT.

The V and J genes are TRBV6-5 and TRBJ2-7, with a weak D call TRBD1 (6 bases). Germline CDR1 MNHEY, CDR2 SVGAGI. The CDR3 consists of 15 residues. Trimming removed 4 bases at V and 2 bases at J, with 15 bases between. CDR3 residues: CASSSPRGSAYEQYF. CDR3 bases: TGTGCCAGCAGTTCTCCGAGGGGGAGCGCCTACGAGCAGTACTTC.

The V gene is TRBV27, the J gene TRBJ2-7, with no clear D. This CDR3 has 13 residues. V was cut by 8 bases and J by 6 bases, with 17 bases left in between. The germline V gene has CDR1 MNHEY and CDR2 SMNVEV (reference sequence). CDR3 in amino acids: CASGSGFSTEQYF. The CDR3, as DNA: TGTGCCAGCGGTAGTGGTTTTTCGACCGAGCAGTACTTC.

This sequence joins TRBV10-3 and TRBJ2-3, with 8 positions matching TRBD2. With V trimmed by 3 bases and J by 1 base, 9 bases remained unmatched. There are 17 residues in the CDR3. CDR1 is ENHRY, CDR2 SYGVKD, per germline. CDR3 loop: CAISEQRERTRTDTQYF. The DNA for the CDR3 is TGTGCCATCAGTGAACAGCGGGAGAGGACCCGCACAGATACGCAGTATTTT.